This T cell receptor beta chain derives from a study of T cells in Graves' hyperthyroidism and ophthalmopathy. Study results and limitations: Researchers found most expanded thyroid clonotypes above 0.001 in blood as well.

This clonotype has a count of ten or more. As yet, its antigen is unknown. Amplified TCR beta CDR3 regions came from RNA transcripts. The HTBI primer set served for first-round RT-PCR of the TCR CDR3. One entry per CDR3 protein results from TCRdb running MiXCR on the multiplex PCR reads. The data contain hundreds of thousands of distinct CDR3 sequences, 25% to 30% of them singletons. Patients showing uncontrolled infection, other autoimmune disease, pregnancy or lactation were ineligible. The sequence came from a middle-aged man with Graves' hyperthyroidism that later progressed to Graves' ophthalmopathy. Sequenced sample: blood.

The CDR3 region has the DNA TGTGCCAGCAGCCAAGAGAGACAGGTTGGAAACACCATATATTTT. This sequence encodes CASSQERQVGNTIYF. The chain uses TRBV3-1 and TRBJ1-3; D might be TRBD1 (6 bases). This CDR3 spans 15 amino acids. Trimming stripped 0 bases from V and 3 bases from J, with 9 bases between. The V gene's germline CDR1 is LGHDT and CDR2 YNNKEL (reference sequence).